This T cell receptor beta chain was sequenced for a study of Tregs in tolerant kidney transplant recipients. Study-wide results and caveats: Biological reproducibility was not directly addressed, but technical replication error appeared minimal. Antigen-driven expansion was suggested because donor-specific Tregs expanded more than all Tregs in tolerant patients. Few patients were studied, so findings need validation in larger groups.

TCRdb's copy holds only in-frame clones and misses some; the assay was immunoSEQ multiplex PCR. The sample has roughly 66,000 clones; around 90% are singletons. With regard to this clone: Antigen specificity is unknown.

CDR1 SGDLS and CDR2 YYNGEE come from the germline V gene. Between the trimmed V and J ends, which lost 3 bases and 3 bases, there was a span of 7 bases. The CDR3 spans 14 residues. The chain has TRBV9 and TRBJ2-6; tentatively, D is TRBD1 (5 bases). The clonotype comes from a human donor who received a combined kidney and bone marrow transplant. Sample: CD8+ T cells from blood, taken before the transplant. The CDR3 region has the DNA TGTGCCAGCAGCGGACAGTTTGGGGCCAACGTCCTGACTTTC. This encodes CASSGQFGANVLTF.